The T cell receptor (beta chain) described here comes from a study of T cell responses to AZD1222 COVID-19 vaccine. Study-wide points: The study found vaccine-associated CD4 TCRs spanning spike, dominant at 160-218 and 743-854.

In the case of this clone: Its antigen is undetermined.

This table comes from immunoSEQ multiplex PCR, and its TCRdb copy is limited to in-frame clones, with some not included. Here the sample spans about 110,000 clones, around 80% being singletons. Germline CDR1 and CDR2: LNHDA and SQIVND (reference sequence). This CDR3 contains 13 residues. V trimming: 5 bases; J trimming: 2 bases; junction bases outside the gene matches: 1. This chain links TRBV19 with TRBJ2-7; 9 positions agree with TRBD2. The clonotype originates from an adult in good health. The sample was peripheral blood, taken on day 0 of AZD1222 vaccination. In nucleotides, the CDR3 is TGTGCCAGTAGTCGGACTAGCGCCTACGAGCAGTACTTC. This translates into CASSRTSAYEQYF.